These 18 T cell receptor beta chains originate from one sample sequenced in a study of cytomegalovirus exposure and HLA in healthy donors. Assay used: immunoSEQ multiplex PCR; TCRdb lists only in-frame clones, some missing. The data show about 190,000 clones, roughly 88% seen once. The sample consisted of PBMCs. All receptors come from a woman under 30 in good health and CMV-seronegative.

With regard to this clone: Distinct nucleotide sequences in the sample also encode this CDR3. This rearrangement joins TRBV7-8 to TRBJ1-5; D is ambiguous. V dropped 6 bases and J dropped 0 bases, with 9 bases sitting between them. Germline CDR1 SGHVS, CDR2 FQNEAQ. This CDR3 is 14 amino acids long. The CDR3 coding sequence is TGTGCCAGCAGATTGGGAGCTAGCAATCAGCCCCAGCATTTT. It codes for CASRLGASNQPQHF.

This sequence joins TRBV7-9 and TRBJ1-1; maybe TRBD1 (6 bases). The CDR3 length is 12 residues. V was pared by 1 base and J by 11 bases, with 11 bases between. From germline, CDR1 is SEHNR and CDR2 FQNEAQ (reference sequence). The CDR3 DNA follows: TGTGCCAGCAGCTTAGTAGAGGGGGTTGCTTTCTTT. Translating it yields CASSLVEGVAFF.

The gene calls are TRBV4-1 and TRBJ2-4; D might be TRBD1 (6 bases). The V end was cut by 1 base, the J end by 9 bases, with 16 bases between. Looked up from germline, CDR1 is MGHRA and CDR2 is YSYEKL. The CDR3 is 15 residues long. In DNA, the CDR3 is TGCGCCAGCAGCCAAGGGCGGGTACTAGGGGGCATTCAGTACTTC. It codes for CASSQGRVLGGIQYF.

The V call is TRBV5-1, the J call TRBJ2-1; 10 nucleotides match TRBD2. The germline V gene encodes CDR1 SGHRS and CDR2 YFSETQ. The ends lost 1 base at V and 5 bases at J; junction bases unmatched: 3. CDR3 length equals 15 residues. The CDR3 here is CASSLPSGRDNEQFF. CDR3 in DNA: TGCGCCAGCAGCTTGCCCAGCGGGAGGGACAATGAGCAGTTCTTC. Using reference TRBV5-1 and TRBJ2-1 for the parts outside the CDR3, the full variable domain is KAGVTQTPRYLIKTRGQQVTLSCSPISGHRSVSWYQQTPGQGLQFLFEYFSETQRNKGNFPGRFSGRQFSNSRSEMNVSTLELGDSALYLCASSLPSGRDNEQFFGPGTRLTVL.

This clone was seen at least ten times. The V call is TRBV4-2, the J call TRBJ1-4; TRBD1 matches 11 bases. The V gene's germline CDR1 is LGHNA and CDR2 YNFKEQ. The CDR3 is 16 amino acids. Losses at the gene ends were 0 bases for V and 7 bases for J; bases not matched to a gene: 4. CDR3: CASSQESGTGGEKLFF. The CDR3 nucleotides are TGTGCCAGCAGCCAAGAATCCGGGACAGGGGGTGAAAAACTGTTTTTT.

This clone was recorded a few times. The chain employs TRBV20-1 and TRBJ1-1; no clear D. Trimming left V 8 bases short and J 7 bases short, with 5 bases between. This CDR3 is 8 amino acids long. Per the germline V gene, CDR1 is DFQATT and CDR2 is SNEGSKA (reference sequence). The CDR3 DNA reads TGCAGTCCCGGTGAAGCTTTCTTT. It is translated as CSPGEAFF.

V and J are TRBV14 and TRBJ2-7, with TRBD1 matching 7 bases. The germline CDR1 and CDR2 sequences are SGHDN and FVKESK. Trimming cost V 2 bases and J 0 bases; bases outside gene matches: 7. The CDR3 has 16 residues. The CDR3 sequence is CASSQFTGASSYEQYF. The CDR3 bases are TGTGCCAGCAGCCAATTTACAGGGGCGAGCTCCTACGAGCAGTACTTC.

The chain links TRBV4-2 to TRBJ2-2; 10 nucleotides agree with TRBD1. V trimming: 0 bases; J trimming: 6 bases; junction bases outside the gene matches: 7. CDR3 length: 17 amino acids. Germline V lookup: CDR1 LGHNA, CDR2 YNFKEQ. This CDR3 is CASSQDPGQGWAGELFF. The CDR3, as DNA: TGTGCCAGCAGCCAAGACCCGGGACAGGGGTGGGCCGGGGAGCTGTTTTTT.

The chain links TRBV23-1 to TRBJ2-1; 9 nucleotides align to TRBD1. TRBV23-1 is sorted into the ORF group, with uncertain function. V shed 6 bases, J shed 4 bases, and the junction held 7 bases outside the gene matches. The CDR3 totals 15 residues. CDR3 nucleotide sequence: TGCGCCAGCAGGAGACAGGGGGTAACATACAATGAGCAGTTCTTC. Residues: CASRRQGVTYNEQFF.

This chain uses TRBV5-1 with TRBJ1-2, with D tentatively TRBD1 (5 bases). This CDR3 is 14 amino acids long. Trimming took 2 bases from V and 1 from J, leaving 9 bases between them. The germline gives CDR1 SGHRS, CDR2 YFSETQ. CDR3: CASSFMTDNYGYTF. CDR3 sequence (DNA): TGCGCCAGCAGCTTCATGACAGATAACTATGGCTACACCTTC.

The chain is built from TRBV5-6 and TRBJ1-1, with D unresolved. The CDR3 consists of 15 residues. Germline CDR1 SGHDT, CDR2 YYEEEE. Trimming stripped 4 bases from V and 4 bases from J, with 17 bases between. CDR3 nucleotide sequence: TGTGCCAGCAGCAATACACTAACCCTCTCCACTGAAGCTTTCTTT. This codes for CASSNTLTLSTEAFF.

CDR3 region: CASSLVPGGGETQYF. The CDR3 nucleotides read TGCGCCAGCAGCTTGGTCCCGGGGGGAGGAGAGACCCAGTACTTC. The chain recombines TRBV5-1 with TRBJ2-5; 7 bases align to TRBD2. The germline V gene has CDR1 SGHRS and CDR2 YFSETQ. CDR3 length equals 15 residues. V lost 0 bases to trimming and J lost 4 bases; unmatched junction nucleotides: 6.

The rearrangement uses TRBV2 and TRBJ1-2; D perhaps matches TRBD1 (6 bases). Germline assignment: CDR1 SNHLY and CDR2 FYNNEI. There are 15 residues in the CDR3. V lost 5 bases and J 6 bases, leaving 19 bases between the germline ends. The CDR3 region is CASSPRVGRGHGYTF. For the CDR3, the DNA is TGTGCCAGCAGTCCTAGGGTGGGCAGGGGCCATGGCTACACCTTC.

The chain uses TRBV10-1 and TRBJ2-7; 10 bases are a match to TRBD1. Germline CDR1 and CDR2: WNHNN and SYGVQD (reference sequence). The CDR3 sequence is 15 residues long. The V segment lost 3 bases and the J segment 2 bases; nucleotides outside the gene matches: 4. CDR3 nucleotide sequence: TGCGCCAGCAGTGATCGGGGGACAGGGGCCTACGAGCAGTACTTC. This sequence encodes CASSDRGTGAYEQYF.

This clone has only a few counts. J is TRBJ1-1 and V is TRBV19, with D perhaps TRBD1 (5 bases). V was clipped by 4 bases and J by 3 bases, with 9 bases between them. The CDR3 extends over 13 amino acids. The V gene's germline CDR1 is LNHDA and CDR2 SQIVND (reference sequence). The CDR3 sequence is CASSTRDHTEAFF. The DNA of the CDR3 is TGTGCCAGTAGTACCAGGGATCACACTGAAGCTTTCTTT.

The genes are TRBV6-6 and TRBJ2-1; D gene uncertain. This CDR3 is built from 11 residues. In germline, CDR1 is MNHNY, CDR2 SVGAGI (reference sequence). V was pared by 6 bases and J by 5 bases, with 5 bases between. CDR3 region: CASRHNNEQFF. The CDR3 DNA is TGTGCCAGCAGACACAACAATGAGCAGTTCTTC.

The chain has TRBV18 and TRBJ1-1; 8 bases align to TRBD1. J gave up 11 bases and V 3 bases, and 5 bases lay outside the gene matches. The CDR3 is 12 residues long. From germline, CDR1 is KGHSH and CDR2 LQKENI. CDR3 coding DNA: TGTGCCAGCTCACCGACAGGGGAGAGCGCTTTCTTT. Its protein product is CASSPTGESAFF.

This chain uses TRBV2 with TRBJ2-7; 7 positions agree with TRBD2. After removal of 4 bases from V and 2 bases from J, the junction contained 2 bases not matched to a gene. Germline CDR1 and CDR2: SNHLY and FYNNEI. The CDR3 extends over 13 amino acids. CDR3 region: CASSVGTTYEQYF. The CDR3 region has the DNA TGTGCCAGCAGTGTGGGGACTACCTACGAGCAGTACTTC.